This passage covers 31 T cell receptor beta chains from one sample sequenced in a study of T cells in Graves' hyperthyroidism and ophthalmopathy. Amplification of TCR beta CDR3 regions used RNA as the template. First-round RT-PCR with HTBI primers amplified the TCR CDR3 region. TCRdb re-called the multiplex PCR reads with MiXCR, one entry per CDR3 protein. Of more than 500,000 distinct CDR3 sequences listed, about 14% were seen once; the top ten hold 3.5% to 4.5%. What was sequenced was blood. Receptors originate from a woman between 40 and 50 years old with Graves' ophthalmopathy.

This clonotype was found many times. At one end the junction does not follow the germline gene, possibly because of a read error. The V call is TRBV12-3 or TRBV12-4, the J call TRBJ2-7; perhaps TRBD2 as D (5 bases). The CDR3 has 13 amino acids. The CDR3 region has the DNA TGTGCCAGCACCCCCGGACGGTCCCTAGCCTTGGACTTC. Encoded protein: CASTPGRSLALDF.

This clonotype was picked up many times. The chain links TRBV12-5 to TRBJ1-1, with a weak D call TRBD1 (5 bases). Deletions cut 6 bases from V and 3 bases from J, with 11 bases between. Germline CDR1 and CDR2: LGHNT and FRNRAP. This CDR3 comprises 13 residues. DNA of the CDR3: TGTGCTAGTGGACTGACGGGGGACACTGAAGCTTTCTTT. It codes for CASGLTGDTEAFF.

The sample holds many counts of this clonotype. The CDR3 DNA is TGTGCCAGTAGGGGTGGGACTAGTTCAGAGACCCAGTACTTC. It yields the protein CASRGGTSSETQYF. The chain recombines TRBV19 with TRBJ2-5; 8 bases line up with TRBD2. This CDR3 comprises 14 residues. The junction had 7 bases not matched to a gene; V was cut back by 6 bases and J by 4 bases. Germline V lookup: CDR1 LNHDA, CDR2 SQIVND (reference sequence).

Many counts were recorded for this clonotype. The CDR3 DNA sequence: TGTGCCAGCAGTTTAGGAGGGGCTAAACGGGGCTACGAGCAGTACTTC. Its protein is CASSLGGAKRGYEQYF. The chain uses TRBV28 and TRBJ2-7; TRBD2 is a possible D gene (6 bases). CDR3 length: 16 residues. Trimming took 2 bases from V and 3 from J, leaving 17 bases between them. Germline values: CDR1 MDHEN, CDR2 SYDVKM.

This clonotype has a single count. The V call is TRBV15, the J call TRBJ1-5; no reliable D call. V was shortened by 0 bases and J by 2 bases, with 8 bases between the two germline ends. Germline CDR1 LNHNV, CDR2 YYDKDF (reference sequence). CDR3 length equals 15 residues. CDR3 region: CATSRDRVRNQPQHF. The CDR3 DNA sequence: TGTGCCACCAGCAGAGATAGGGTTCGCAATCAGCCCCAGCATTTT.

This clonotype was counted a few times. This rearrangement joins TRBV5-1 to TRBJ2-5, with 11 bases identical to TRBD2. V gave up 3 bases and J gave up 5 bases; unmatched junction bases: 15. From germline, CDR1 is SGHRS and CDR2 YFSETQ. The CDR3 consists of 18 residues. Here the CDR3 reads CASSSGFSSGRLRETQYF. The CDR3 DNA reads TGCGCCAGCAGCTCTGGATTCTCTAGCGGGAGGCTGCGGGAGACCCAGTACTTC.

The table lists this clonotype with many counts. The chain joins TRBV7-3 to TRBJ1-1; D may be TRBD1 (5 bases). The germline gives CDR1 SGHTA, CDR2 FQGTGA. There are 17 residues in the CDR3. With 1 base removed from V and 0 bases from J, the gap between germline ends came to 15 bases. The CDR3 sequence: CASSLSSREDLNTEAFF. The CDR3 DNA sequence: TGTGCCAGCAGCTTAAGCTCCAGGGAGGACTTGAACACTGAAGCTTTCTTT. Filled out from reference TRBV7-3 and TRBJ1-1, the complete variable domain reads GAGVSQTPSNKVTEKGKYVELRCDPISGHTALYWYRQSLGQGPEFLIYFQGTGAADDSGLPNDRFFAVRPEGSVSTLKIQRTERGDSAVYLCASSLSSREDLNTEAFFGQGTRLTVV.

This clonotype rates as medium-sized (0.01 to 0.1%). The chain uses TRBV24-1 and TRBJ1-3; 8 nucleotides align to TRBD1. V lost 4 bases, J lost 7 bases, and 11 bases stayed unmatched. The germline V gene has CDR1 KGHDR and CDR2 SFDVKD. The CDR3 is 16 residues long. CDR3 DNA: TGTGCCACCAGTGACTCGGAAGGACAGGGAGGGAACACCATATATTTT. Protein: CATSDSEGQGGNTIYF.

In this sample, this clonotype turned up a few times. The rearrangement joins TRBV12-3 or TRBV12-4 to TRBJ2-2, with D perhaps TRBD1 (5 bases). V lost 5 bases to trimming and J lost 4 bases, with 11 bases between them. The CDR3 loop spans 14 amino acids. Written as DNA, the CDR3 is TGTGCCAGCAGTCCTCAGGGTTTCACCGGGGAGCTGTTTTTT. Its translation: CASSPQGFTGELFF.

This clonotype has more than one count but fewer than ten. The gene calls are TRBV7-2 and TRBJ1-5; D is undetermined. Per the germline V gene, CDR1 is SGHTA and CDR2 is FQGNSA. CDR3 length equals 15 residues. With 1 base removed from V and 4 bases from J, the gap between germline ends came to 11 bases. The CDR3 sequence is CASSLVELQNQPQHF. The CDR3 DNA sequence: TGTGCCAGCAGCTTAGTTGAGTTGCAGAATCAGCCCCAGCATTTT.

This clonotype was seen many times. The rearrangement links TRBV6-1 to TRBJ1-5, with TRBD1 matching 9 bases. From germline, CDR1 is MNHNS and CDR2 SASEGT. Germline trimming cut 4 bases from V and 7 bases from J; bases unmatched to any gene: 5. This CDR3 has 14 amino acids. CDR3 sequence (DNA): TGTGCCAGCAGTGTAACAGGGGGCAGGCAGCCCCAGCATTTT. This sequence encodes CASSVTGGRQPQHF.

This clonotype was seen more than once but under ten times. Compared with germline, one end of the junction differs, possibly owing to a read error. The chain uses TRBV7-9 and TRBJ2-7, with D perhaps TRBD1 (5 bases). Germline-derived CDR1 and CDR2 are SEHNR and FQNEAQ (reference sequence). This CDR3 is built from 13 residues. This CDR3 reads CRPRAYRRGEQYF. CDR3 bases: TGCAGACCCCGGGCGTACAGGCGTGGCGAGCAGTACTTC. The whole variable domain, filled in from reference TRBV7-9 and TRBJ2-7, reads DTGVSQNPRHKITKRGQNVTFRCDPISEHNRLYWYRQTLGQGPEFLTYFQNEAQLEKSRLLSDRFSAERPKGSFSTLEIQRTEQGDSAMYLCRPRAYRRGEQYFGPGTRLTVT.

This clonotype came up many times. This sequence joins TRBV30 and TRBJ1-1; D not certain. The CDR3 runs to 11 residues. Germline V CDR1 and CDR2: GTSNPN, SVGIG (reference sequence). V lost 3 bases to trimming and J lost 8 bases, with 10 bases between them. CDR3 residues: CAWRGWMEAFF. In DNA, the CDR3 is TGTGCCTGGAGGGGGTGGATGGAAGCTTTCTTT.

Here the CDR3 DNA reads TGTGCCAGCAGCTTAGCTGGAAGGGGGACAGGGGGACAGCCCCAGCATTTT. It encodes CASSLAGRGTGGQPQHF. The chain has TRBV7-8 and TRBJ1-5; the match to TRBD1 covers 11 bases. The CDR3 covers 17 residues. Germline trimming cut 0 bases from V and 7 bases from J; bases unmatched to any gene: 8. The germline V gene has CDR1 SGHVS and CDR2 FQNEAQ. The full variable domain, its missing parts supplied by reference TRBV7-8 and TRBJ1-5, is GAGVSQSPRYKVAKRGQDVALRCDPISGHVSLFWYQQALGQGPEFLTYFQNEAQLDKSGLPSDRFFAERPEGSVSTLKIQRTQQEDSAVYLCASSLAGRGTGGQPQHFGDGTRLSIL.

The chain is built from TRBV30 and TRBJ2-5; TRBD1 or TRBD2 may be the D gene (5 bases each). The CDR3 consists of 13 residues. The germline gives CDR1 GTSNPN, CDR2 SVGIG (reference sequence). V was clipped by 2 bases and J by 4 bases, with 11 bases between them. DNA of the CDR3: TGTGCCTGGAGTCCCACTGGGGGAGAGACCCAGTACTTC. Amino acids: CAWSPTGGETQYF.

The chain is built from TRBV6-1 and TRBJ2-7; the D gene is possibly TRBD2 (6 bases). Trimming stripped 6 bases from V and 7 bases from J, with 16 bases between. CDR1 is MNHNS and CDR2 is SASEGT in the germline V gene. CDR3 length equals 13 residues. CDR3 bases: TGTGCCAGCAGCAAAACAGCCGGGGGAGAGCAGTACTTC. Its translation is CASSKTAGGEQYF.

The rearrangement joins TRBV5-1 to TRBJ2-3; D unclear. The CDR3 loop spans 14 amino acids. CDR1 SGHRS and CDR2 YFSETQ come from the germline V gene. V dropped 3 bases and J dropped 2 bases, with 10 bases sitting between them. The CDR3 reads CASSSRQNTDTQYF. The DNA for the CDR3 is TGCGCCAGCAGCTCCCGGCAGAACACAGATACGCAGTATTTT.

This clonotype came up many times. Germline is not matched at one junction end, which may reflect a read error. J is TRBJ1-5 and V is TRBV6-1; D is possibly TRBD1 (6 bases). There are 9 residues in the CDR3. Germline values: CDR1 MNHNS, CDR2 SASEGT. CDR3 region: CASSEGQYF. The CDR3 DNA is TGTGCCAGCAGTGAGGGACAATATTTT.

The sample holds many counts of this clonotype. As DNA, the CDR3 is TGTGCCAGCAGGGTATCAGGCAATCAGCCCCAGCATTTT. As protein: CASRVSGNQPQHF. The V gene is TRBV19, the J gene TRBJ1-5; D perhaps matches TRBD1 (5 bases). In germline, CDR1 is LNHDA, CDR2 SQIVND (reference sequence). This CDR3 has 13 amino acids. V was clipped by 9 bases and J by 2 bases, with 11 bases between them.

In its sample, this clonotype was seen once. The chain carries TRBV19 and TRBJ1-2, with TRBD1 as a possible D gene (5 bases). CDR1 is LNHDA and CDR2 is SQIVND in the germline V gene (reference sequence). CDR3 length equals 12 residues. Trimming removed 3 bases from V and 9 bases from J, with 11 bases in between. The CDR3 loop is CASSIGGTRYTF. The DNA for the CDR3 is TGTGCCAGTAGTATCGGGGGGACCCGCTACACCTTC.

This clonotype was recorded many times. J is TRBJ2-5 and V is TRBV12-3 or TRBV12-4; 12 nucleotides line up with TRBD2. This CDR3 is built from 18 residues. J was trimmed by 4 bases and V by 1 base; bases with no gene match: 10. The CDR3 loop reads CASSLGRGTSGPAETQYF. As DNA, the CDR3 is TGTGCCAGCAGTTTAGGAAGGGGGACTAGCGGGCCCGCAGAGACCCAGTACTTC.

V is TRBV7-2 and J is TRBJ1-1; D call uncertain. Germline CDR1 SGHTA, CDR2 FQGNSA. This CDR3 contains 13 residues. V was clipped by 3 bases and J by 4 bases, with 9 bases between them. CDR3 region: CASSFGSITEAFF. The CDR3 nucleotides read TGTGCCAGCAGCTTTGGGTCCATCACTGAAGCTTTCTTT.

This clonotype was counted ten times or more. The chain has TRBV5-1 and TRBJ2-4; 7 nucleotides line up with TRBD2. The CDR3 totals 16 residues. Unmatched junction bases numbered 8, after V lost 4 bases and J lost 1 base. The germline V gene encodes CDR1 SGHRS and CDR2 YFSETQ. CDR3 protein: CASSPGRGVAKNIQYF. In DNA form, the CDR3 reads TGCGCCAGCAGCCCCGGCCGGGGGGTTGCCAAAAACATTCAGTACTTC.

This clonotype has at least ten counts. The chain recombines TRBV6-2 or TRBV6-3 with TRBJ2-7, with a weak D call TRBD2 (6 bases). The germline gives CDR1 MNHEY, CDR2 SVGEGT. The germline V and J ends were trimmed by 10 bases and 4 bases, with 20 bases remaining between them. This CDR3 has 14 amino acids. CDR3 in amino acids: CATKRYEGRYEQYF. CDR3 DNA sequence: TGTGCCACCAAACGCTACGAGGGGAGGTACGAGCAGTACTTC.

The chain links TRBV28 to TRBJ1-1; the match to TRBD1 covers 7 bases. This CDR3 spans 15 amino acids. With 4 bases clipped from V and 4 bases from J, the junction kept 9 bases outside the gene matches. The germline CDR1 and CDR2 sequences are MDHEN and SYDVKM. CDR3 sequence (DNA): TGTGCCAGCAGTTCCTTACAGGGGTCGGGCACTGAAGCTTTCTTT. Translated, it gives CASSSLQGSGTEAFF. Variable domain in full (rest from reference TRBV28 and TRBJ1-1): DVKVTQSSRYLVKRTGEKVFLECVQDMDHENMFWYRQDPGLGLRLIYFSYDVKMKEKGDIPEGYSVSREKKERFSLILESASTNQTSMYLCASSSLQGSGTEAFFGQGTRLTVV.

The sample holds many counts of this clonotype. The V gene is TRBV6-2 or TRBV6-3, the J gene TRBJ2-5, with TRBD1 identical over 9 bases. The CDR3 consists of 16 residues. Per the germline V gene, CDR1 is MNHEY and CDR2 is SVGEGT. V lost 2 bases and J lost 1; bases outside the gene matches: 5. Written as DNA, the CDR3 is TGTGCCAGCAGTTACGAGGGGGGACAGGGCCAAGAGACCCAGTACTTC. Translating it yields CASSYEGGQGQETQYF.

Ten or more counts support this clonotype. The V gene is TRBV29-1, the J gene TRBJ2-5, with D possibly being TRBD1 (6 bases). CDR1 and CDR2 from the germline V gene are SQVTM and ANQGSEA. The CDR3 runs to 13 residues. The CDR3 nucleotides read TGCAGTATAGGACAGTACCCCCAAGAGACCCAGTACTTC. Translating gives CSIGQYPQETQYF.

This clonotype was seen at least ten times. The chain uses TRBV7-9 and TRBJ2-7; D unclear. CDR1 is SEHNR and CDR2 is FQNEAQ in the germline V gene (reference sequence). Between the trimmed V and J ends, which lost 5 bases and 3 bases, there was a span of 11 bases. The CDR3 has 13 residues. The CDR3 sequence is CASSQYTSYEQYF. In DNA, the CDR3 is TGTGCCAGCAGCCAGTATACGAGCTACGAGCAGTACTTC.

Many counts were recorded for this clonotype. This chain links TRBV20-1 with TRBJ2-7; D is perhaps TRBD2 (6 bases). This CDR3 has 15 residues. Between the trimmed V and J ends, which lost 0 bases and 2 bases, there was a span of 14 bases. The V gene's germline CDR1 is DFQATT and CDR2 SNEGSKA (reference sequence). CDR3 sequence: CSARDGDFPTYEQYF. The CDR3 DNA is TGCAGTGCTAGAGATGGGGACTTCCCAACCTACGAGCAGTACTTC.

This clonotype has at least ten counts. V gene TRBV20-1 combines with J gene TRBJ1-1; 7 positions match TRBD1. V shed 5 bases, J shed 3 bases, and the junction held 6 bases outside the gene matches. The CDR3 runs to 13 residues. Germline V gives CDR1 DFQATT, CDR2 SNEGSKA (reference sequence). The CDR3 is CSASGQWDTEAFF. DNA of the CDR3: TGCAGTGCTTCGGGACAGTGGGACACTGAAGCTTTCTTT.

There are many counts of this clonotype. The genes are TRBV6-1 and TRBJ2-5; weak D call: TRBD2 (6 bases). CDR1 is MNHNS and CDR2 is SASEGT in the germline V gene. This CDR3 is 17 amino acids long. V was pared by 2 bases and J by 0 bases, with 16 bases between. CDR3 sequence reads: CASSESRRRGHQETQYF. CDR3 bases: TGTGCCAGCAGTGAATCTCGGCGGAGGGGCCACCAAGAGACCCAGTACTTC.